This note documents a single T cell receptor beta chain sequence. This sample was taken from a study of control samples from healthy donors and cancer patients. Measured with immunoSEQ multiplex PCR; TCRdb has only the in-frame clones, and not every one. The sample has around 130,000 clones; about 89% are singletons. Germline-derived CDR1 and CDR2 are MGHRA and YSYEKL. V lost 4 bases, J lost 0 bases, and 19 bases lay in between. CDR3 length equals 18 residues. The sample consisted of blood. The receptor was derived from a man aged 45-65 years in good health. The V gene is TRBV4-1, the J gene TRBJ2-1; D may be TRBD2 (5 bases). The CDR3 nucleotides read TGCGCCAGCAGCCGAGCGGACCTTACTGGGAGCTCCTACAATGAGCAGTTCTTC. Its protein is CASSRADLTGSSYNEQFF.